The TCR beta chain under discussion was sequenced for a study of blood T cell repertoires in COVID-19. Trimming pared 1 base from V and 2 bases from J, leaving 5 bases between. This CDR3 has 13 residues. CDR1 and CDR2 from the germline V gene are LGHDT and YNNKEL (reference sequence). This clone occurred a few times. Here immunoSEQ multiplex PCR was the method, and the copy in TCRdb shows in-frame clones only, minus some. The data hold 110,000 or so clones, with roughly 79% observed a single time. V gene TRBV3-1 (or the pseudogene TRBV3-2) combines with J gene TRBJ1-2; D is unresolved. The sequence derives from a human donor in a cohort sampled during active COVID-19. Sequences were obtained from peripheral blood. The CDR3, as DNA: TGTGCCAGCAGCCAAGCCAGGAACTATGGCTACACCTTC. Its translation is CASSQARNYGYTF.